This is a list of T cell receptor beta chains from one sample in a study of cytomegalovirus exposure and HLA in healthy donors. The assay was immunoSEQ multiplex PCR, and TCRdb's table has in-frame clones only and misses some. Here the sample spans some 67,000 clones, approximately 80% being singletons. Sequenced material: PBMCs. These receptors were collected from a woman aged 25 to 45 in good health and CMV-seronegative. CDR3s include the opening cysteine and the closing phenylalanine or tryptophan. Fields, in order: D gene, clone size, V gene, CDR3 length, J gene, CDR3 protein, CDR3 DNA. D genes are given only for firm matches. Some rows have no size entry. The others give once, few or many, or a class for an expanded clone.

D: TRBD2
size: NA
V: TRBV5-1
length: 14
J: TRBJ2-7
CDR3: CASSSREGAYEQYF
DNA: TGCGCCAGCAGCTCCCGGGAGGGGGCCTACGAGCAGTACTTC

D: TRBD1
size: NA
V: TRBV2
length: 12
J: TRBJ1-2
CDR3: CASSKDRYGYTF
DNA: TGTGCCAGCAGTAAGGACAGGTATGGCTACACCTTC

D: NA
size: NA
V: TRBV12-5
length: 15
J: TRBJ2-5
CDR3: CASGLVRTAQETQYF
DNA: TGTGCTAGTGGTTTGGTCAGGACAGCCCAAGAGACCCAGTACTTC

D: NA
size: few
V: TRBV2
length: 16
J: TRBJ1-4
CDR3: CAYRGGDGATNEKLFF
DNA: TGTGCCTACCGCGGGGGGGATGGGGCAACTAATGAAAAACTGTTTTTT

D: NA
size: NA
V: TRBV5-1
length: 16
J: TRBJ1-6
CDR3: CASSPDTAPYNSPLHF
DNA: TGCGCCAGCAGCCCCGACACAGCTCCCTATAATTCACCCCTCCACTTT

D: NA
size: NA
V: TRBV12-2
length: 17
J: TRBJ1-6
CDR3: CASRYRTPKKYNSPLHF
DNA: TGTGCAAGTCGATACAGGACCCCAAAGAAGTATAATTCACCCCTCCACTTT

D: NA
size: once
V: TRBV4-3
length: 17
J: TRBJ1-3
CDR3: CASSQDWARGAGNTIYF
DNA: TGCGCCAGCAGCCAAGATTGGGCCAGGGGAGCCGGAAACACCATATATTTT

D: NA
size: once
V: TRBV18
length: 13
J: TRBJ1-1
CDR3: CASSLSENTEAFF
DNA: TGTGCCAGCTCACTGTCAGAAAACACTGAAGCTTTCTTT

D: TRBD1
size: few
V: TRBV19
length: 17
J: TRBJ1-4
CDR3: CASSMLQLRGRREKLFF
DNA: TGTGCCAGTAGTATGCTCCAGTTGAGGGGGCGCCGAGAAAAACTGTTTTTT

D: TRBD2
size: NA
V: TRBV9
length: 16
J: TRBJ2-7
CDR3: CASSVERLADSYEQYF
DNA: TGTGCCAGCAGCGTAGAAAGACTAGCGGATTCCTACGAGCAGTACTTC

D: NA
size: NA
V: TRBV30
length: 11
J: TRBJ2-7
CDR3: CAWSSTYEQYF
DNA: TGTGCCTGGAGTTCCACTTACGAGCAGTACTTC

D: TRBD1
size: NA
V: TRBV2
length: 12
J: TRBJ1-2
CDR3: CASSASGGGYTF
DNA: TGTGCCAGCAGTGCGTCAGGGGGGGGCTACACCTTC

D: TRBD1
size: few
V: TRBV6-1
length: 16
J: TRBJ2-7
CDR3: CASSGQPGQGGDEQYF
DNA: TGTGCCAGCAGTGGCCAACCGGGACAGGGGGGCGACGAGCAGTACTTC

D: TRBD1
size: NA
V: TRBV6-1
length: 17
J: TRBJ1-5
CDR3: CASSESGTGDGNQPQHF
DNA: TGTGCCAGCAGTGAATCAGGGACAGGGGACGGGAATCAGCCCCAGCATTTT

D: NA
size: few
V: TRBV19
length: 16
J: TRBJ2-1
CDR3: CASSIVWGTSYNEQFF
DNA: TGTGCCAGTAGTATAGTCTGGGGCACCTCCTACAATGAGCAGTTCTTC

D: NA
size: NA
V: TRBV4-3
length: 16
J: TRBJ2-7
CDR3: CASSQDSSSRAYEQYF
DNA: TGCGCCAGCAGCCAAGATAGCTCAAGCAGAGCCTACGAGCAGTACTTC

D: NA
size: NA
V: TRBV6-5
length: 16
J: TRBJ2-7
CDR3: CASSYGGGDLPYEQYF
DNA: TGTGCCAGCAGTTACGGAGGGGGCGACCTCCCCTACGAGCAGTACTTC

D: TRBD1
size: few
V: TRBV7-2
length: 14
J: TRBJ1-4
CDR3: CASSSGQGVEKLFF
DNA: TGTGCCAGCAGCTCGGGACAGGGGGTTGAAAAACTGTTTTTT

D: TRBD1
size: NA
V: TRBV6-1
length: 14
J: TRBJ1-1
CDR3: CASSVDRGYTEAFF
DNA: TGTGCCAGCAGTGTAGACAGGGGTTACACTGAAGCTTTCTTT

D: NA
size: NA
V: TRBV5-1
length: 16
J: TRBJ1-1
CDR3: CASSLVAGMGYTEAFF
DNA: TGCGCCAGCAGCTTGGTGGCAGGGATGGGGTACACTGAAGCTTTCTTT

D: NA
size: NA
V: TRBV28
length: 14
J: TRBJ1-4
CDR3: CASSTGGPNEKLFF
DNA: TGTGCCAGCAGTACCGGGGGGCCTAATGAAAAACTGTTTTTT

D: NA
size: few
V: TRBV7-8
length: 16
J: TRBJ2-2
CDR3: CASSLRGYSNTGELFF
DNA: TGTGCCAGCAGCCTAAGGGGATATAGTAACACCGGGGAGCTGTTTTTT

D: NA
size: NA
V: TRBV11-2
length: 15
J: TRBJ1-2
CDR3: CASTNPSGDGGGYTF
DNA: TGTGCCAGCACCAACCCCAGCGGGGACGGGGGTGGCTACACCTTC

D: TRBD1
size: NA
V: TRBV9
length: 13
J: TRBJ2-7
CDR3: CASSAATGTEQYF
DNA: TGTGCCAGCAGCGCCGCGACAGGGACCGAGCAGTACTTC

D: NA
size: NA
V: TRBV10-1
length: 13
J: TRBJ2-7
CDR3: CASSEGRVREQYF
DNA: TGCGCCAGCAGTGAGGGCAGGGTACGAGAGCAGTACTTC